This entry lists 24 T cell receptor beta chains sequenced from one sample in a study of read filtering for tumor transcriptome and immune sequencing. The library was built from around 380 ng RNA with molecular barcoded adaptors for alpha/delta and beta/gamma chains. TCRdb called the reads again in MiXCR, with one record for every CDR3 protein. This sample carries tens of thousands of distinct CDR3 sequences, roughly 19% of them seen once, and the ten largest clones take around 15%. The specimen was a population of CD138-negative cells sorted from bone marrow. These receptors all stem from a donor at least 40 years old with multiple myeloma.

Notes on this clonotype: This may arise from a read error, as a much more abundant clone is one base away. The rearrangement uses TRBV20-1 and TRBJ2-3; the D gene is possibly TRBD2 (5 bases). V lost 3 bases to trimming and J lost 4 bases, with 11 bases between them. CDR3 length: 13 residues. Germline V gene data show CDR1 as DFQATT and CDR2 as SNEGSKA (reference sequence). The CDR3 nucleotides are TGCAGTGCTAGTCTACTAGTTCCAGATACGCAGTATTTT. The encoded protein is CSASLLVPDTQYF.

This clonotype was recorded many times. V and J are TRBV5-6 and TRBJ2-2, with D unresolved. Germline V CDR1 and CDR2: SGHDT, YYEEEE. The CDR3 has 13 residues. V was trimmed by 1 base and J by 4 bases, leaving 5 bases between them. CDR3 loop: CASSLMGTGELFF. The CDR3 DNA reads TGTGCCAGCAGCTTGATGGGCACCGGGGAGCTGTTTTTT. The full variable domain, in which reference TRBV5-6 and TRBJ2-2 provide the parts outside the CDR3, is DAGVTQSPTHLIKTRGQQVTLRCSPKSGHDTVSWYQQALGQGPQFIFQYYEEEERQRGNFPDRFSGHQFPNYSSELNVNALLLGDSALYLCASSLMGTGELFFGEGSRLTVL.

This clonotype showed up many times. CDR3 sequence: CASSPSPGTPQPQHF. The DNA for the CDR3 is TGTGCCAGCAGCCCCTCGCCCGGGACACCACAGCCCCAGCATTTT. The chain employs TRBV6-5 and TRBJ1-5; the D gene is possibly TRBD1 (6 bases). The CDR3 sequence is 15 residues long. Germline V gives CDR1 MNHEY, CDR2 SVGAGI. V gave up 6 bases and J gave up 7 bases, with 19 bases separating them.

There are many counts of this clonotype. The rearrangement joins TRBV7-3 to TRBJ2-3; no firm D call. In germline, CDR1 is SGHTA, CDR2 FQGTGA. The CDR3 sequence is 15 residues long. V lost 5 bases and J 1 base, leaving 13 bases between the germline ends. The CDR3 is CASSLQSRGTDTQYF. CDR3 nucleotide sequence: TGTGCCAGCAGCCTCCAGTCCCGCGGCACAGATACGCAGTATTTT. Looking up the rest from reference TRBV7-3 and TRBJ2-3 gives the full variable domain: GAGVSQTPSNKVTEKGKYVELRCDPISGHTALYWYRQSLGQGPEFLIYFQGTGAADDSGLPNDRFFAVRPEGSVSTLKIQRTERGDSAVYLCASSLQSRGTDTQYFGPGTRLTVL.

This clonotype showed up many times. V is TRBV20-1 and J is TRBJ1-1; TRBD1 might be the D (5 bases). The germline CDR1 and CDR2 sequences are DFQATT and SNEGSKA (reference sequence). The V end was cut by 3 bases, the J end by 3 bases, with 8 bases between. The length of the CDR3 is 12 residues. Written as DNA, the CDR3 is TGCAGTGCTAGGGAGGGGTACACTGAAGCTTTCTTT. Translated, it gives CSAREGYTEAFF.

On this clonotype: A much bigger clone sits one base away, suggesting this may be a read error. This sequence joins TRBV12-3 or TRBV12-4 and TRBJ2-7; no clear D gene. V dropped 6 bases and J dropped 6 bases, with 15 bases sitting between them. The CDR3 extends over 13 amino acids. CDR3 in DNA: TGTGCCAGCAGCTTCCCGTCTAGTGCCGAGCAGTACTTC. Its protein product is CASSFPSSAEQYF.

Ten or more counts support this clonotype. The chain couples TRBV5-1 to TRBJ2-3; D may correspond to TRBD1 or TRBD2 (5 bases each). The CDR3 sequence is 13 residues long. V was pared by 0 bases and J by 5 bases, with 7 bases between. CDR1 is SGHRS and CDR2 is YFSETQ in the germline V gene. The CDR3 nucleotides are TGCGCCAGCAGCTTGGGGGACCGAGATACGCAGTATTTT. The encoded protein is CASSLGDRDTQYF.

Relative to its sample, this clonotype is medium-sized. The CDR3 DNA sequence: TGTGCCAGCACCCTACAAAGCGGGGGGGCCGCCTATGAGCAGTTCTTC. It translates to CASTLQSGGAAYEQFF. The J gene is TRBJ2-1, the V gene TRBV12-3 or TRBV12-4, with 10 bases aligning to TRBD2. This CDR3 is 16 amino acids long. V shed 7 bases and J 8 bases; nucleotides not matched to a gene: 14.

This clonotype was seen ten or more times. V and J are TRBV6-1 and TRBJ2-3, with TRBD2 matching over 8 bases. Germline loops: CDR1 MNHNS, CDR2 SASEGT. V gave up 8 bases and J gave up 0 bases; unmatched junction bases: 7. This CDR3 is 15 amino acids long. The CDR3 nucleotides read TGTGCCAGCGCAATAGCGGGAAGTAGCACAGATACGCAGTATTTT. Its protein is CASAIAGSSTDTQYF.

The chain uses TRBV2 and TRBJ2-5; D not certain. The J call is in doubt because the DNA end fits TRBJ2-1 better. Germline V lookup: CDR1 SNHLY, CDR2 FYNNEI. The CDR3 sequence is 11 residues long. CDR3 coding DNA: TGTGCCAGCAGCGGGCAAGAGACCCAGTTCTTC. Translated: CASSGQETQFF.

This clonotype was observed at least ten times. The J gene is TRBJ2-1, the V gene TRBV20-1, with a weak D call TRBD1 (5 bases). Germline V gene data show CDR1 as DFQATT and CDR2 as SNEGSKA (reference sequence). Trimming took 4 bases from V and 5 from J, leaving 15 bases between them. This CDR3 is built from 14 residues. The CDR3 sequence: CSAKDSTRNNEQFF. The CDR3 nucleotides are TGCAGTGCTAAAGACAGCACTCGGAACAATGAGCAGTTCTTC.

The table lists this clonotype with many counts. The rearrangement links TRBV5-1 to TRBJ2-2; D is unresolved. Trimming left V 3 bases short and J 5 bases short, with 8 bases between. This CDR3 has 13 amino acids. Germline values: CDR1 SGHRS, CDR2 YFSETQ. CDR3 nucleotides: TGCGCCAGCAGCTACGACTCAACCGGGGAGCTGTTTTTT. Its protein is CASSYDSTGELFF.

On this clonotype itself: A much bigger clone sits one base away, suggesting this may be a read error. This rearrangement joins TRBV11-2 to TRBJ2-2; possible D gene TRBD2, 6 bases. CDR1 is SGHAT and CDR2 is FQNNGV in the germline V gene. The CDR3 has 13 residues. Here the CDR3 reads CASSFPQTRELSF. CDR3 sequence (DNA): TGTGCCAGCAGCTTTCCTCAGACCCGGGAGCTGTCTTTT. The full variable domain, rest sourced from reference TRBV11-2 and TRBJ2-2, is EAGVAQSPRYKIIEKRQSVAFWCNPISGHATLYWYQQILGQGPKLLIQFQNNGVVDDSQLPKDRFSAERLKGVDSTLKIQPAKLEDSAVYLCASSFPQTRELSFGEGSRLTVL.

Regarding this clonotype: This may be a read error: a much more frequent sequence differs by one nucleotide. The chain carries TRBV18 and TRBJ2-2; D call uncertain. This CDR3 has 12 amino acids. Germline values: CDR1 KGHSH, CDR2 LQKENI. CDR3 region: CANSPVTGELFF. CDR3 sequence (DNA): TGTGCCAACTCACCAGTAACCGGGGAGCTGTTTTTT.

This clonotype was counted many times. This chain links TRBV7-9 with TRBJ2-7, with a weak D call TRBD1 (5 bases). Trimming removed 3 bases from V and 5 bases from J, with 8 bases in between. The CDR3 loop spans 12 amino acids. Per the germline V gene, CDR1 is SEHNR and CDR2 is FQNEAQ (reference sequence). CDR3 residues: CASSFRAHEQYF. In nucleotides, the CDR3 is TGTGCCAGCAGCTTCAGGGCACACGAGCAGTACTTC.

This clonotype was seen at least ten times. The chain combines TRBV11-2 with TRBJ2-1, with a tentative D call TRBD1 (6 bases). Germline V gene sequence: CDR1 SGHAT, CDR2 FQNNGV. This CDR3 comprises 16 residues. V lost 1 base and J lost 7, with 17 bases in between. The DNA of the CDR3 is TGTGCCAGCAGCTTAGCCCGACAGGTCGAGGGAAATGAGCAGTTCTTC. Residues: CASSLARQVEGNEQFF. Variable domain in full (rest from reference TRBV11-2 and TRBJ2-1): EAGVAQSPRYKIIEKRQSVAFWCNPISGHATLYWYQQILGQGPKLLIQFQNNGVVDDSQLPKDRFSAERLKGVDSTLKIQPAKLEDSAVYLCASSLARQVEGNEQFFGPGTRLTVL.

This clonotype was seen ten or more times. This chain's CDR3 is CASSLALQETQYF. The CDR3 nucleotides are TGTGCCAGCAGTTTAGCCCTCCAAGAGACCCAGTACTTC. V and J are TRBV12-3 or TRBV12-4 and TRBJ2-5; no clear D gene. The CDR3 spans 13 residues. Trimming shortened V by 0 bases and J by 1 base, and 3 bases separated the two germline ends.

In this sample, this clonotype turned up many times. The chain carries TRBV18 and TRBJ1-1, with a possible D match to TRBD1 (5 bases). The CDR3 contains 12 residues. Germline V gives CDR1 KGHSH, CDR2 LQKENI. V lost 2 bases and J lost 4, with 5 bases in between. The CDR3 nucleotides read TGTGCCAGCTCACCAGGGACCACTGAAGCTTTCTTT. Its protein is CASSPGTTEAFF.

This clonotype was recorded many times. The chain recombines TRBV18 with TRBJ1-1; D not resolved. The CDR3 has 13 residues. Per germline, CDR1 KGHSH and CDR2 LQKENI. V lost 2 bases to trimming and J lost 1 base, with 5 bases between them. CDR3 sequence: CASSPKENTEAFF. The DNA for the CDR3 is TGTGCCAGCTCACCAAAGGAGAACACTGAAGCTTTCTTT.

This sequence joins TRBV30 and TRBJ2-3, with 9 bases fitting TRBD1. The ends lost 4 bases at V and 4 bases at J; junction bases unmatched: 9. This CDR3 has 15 residues. Germline V gene data show CDR1 as GTSNPN and CDR2 as SVGIG (reference sequence). CDR3 residues: CAWTRGDRVADTQYF. The DNA of the CDR3 is TGTGCCTGGACCAGGGGGGACAGGGTAGCAGATACGCAGTATTTT.

In this sample, this clonotype turned up a few times. The V and J genes are TRBV12-3 or TRBV12-4 and TRBJ2-5, with 12 nucleotides matching TRBD2. The length of the CDR3 is 16 residues. V lost 5 bases, J lost 4 bases, and 8 bases stayed unmatched. CDR3 residues: CASSLRLAGVRETQYF. CDR3 coding DNA: TGTGCCAGCAGTCTAAGACTAGCGGGAGTTCGAGAGACCCAGTACTTC.

This clonotype was seen at least ten times. This chain links TRBV29-1 with TRBJ1-5; D is unresolved. The CDR3 contains 12 residues. Germline assignment: CDR1 SQVTM and CDR2 ANQGSEA. V was trimmed by 4 bases and J by 1 base, leaving 5 bases between them. The CDR3 DNA sequence: TGCAGCGTTGTGGAGAGCAATCAGCCCCAGCATTTT. Protein: CSVVESNQPQHF.

This clonotype was recorded at least ten times. This rearrangement joins TRBV14 to TRBJ2-1; D gene uncertain. The CDR3 is 14 residues long. CDR1 and CDR2 (germline): SGHDN, FVKESK. Trimming left V 5 bases short and J 4 bases short, with 12 bases between. The DNA for the CDR3 is TGTGCCAGCAGCGACCGTAATTGGTACAATGAGCAGTTCTTC. This translates into CASSDRNWYNEQFF.

The rearrangement uses TRBV6-5 and TRBJ2-1, with D tentatively TRBD1 or TRBD2 (5 bases each). V was trimmed by 6 bases and J by 9 bases, leaving 21 bases between them. The length of the CDR3 is 15 residues. Germline CDR1 reads MNHEY; CDR2 reads SVGAGI. The CDR3 spells CASSNEGTLRPEQFF. The CDR3, as DNA: TGTGCCAGCAGCAACGAGGGGACCCTGAGGCCTGAGCAGTTCTTC.